This T cell receptor (beta chain) came from a study of blood T cell repertoires in COVID-19. CDR1 SGHNT and CDR2 YYREEE come from the germline V gene (reference sequence). V was trimmed by 1 base and J by 6 bases, leaving 10 bases between them. This CDR3 contains 13 residues. TCRdb keeps only in-frame clones here, not all; method: immunoSEQ multiplex PCR. The top ten clones hold about an eighth of a sample with around 170,000 clones, under 85% of them seen once. Sequenced: PBMCs or T cells enriched from blood (not recorded which). The receptor was derived from a man aged 45-60 years who had recovered from COVID-19. This chain joins TRBV5-4 and TRBJ1-1; the D gene is possibly TRBD1 (6 bases). CDR3 sequence reads: CASSLTGTAEAFF. Written as DNA, the CDR3 is TGTGCCAGCAGCTTGACAGGGACCGCTGAAGCTTTCTTT.